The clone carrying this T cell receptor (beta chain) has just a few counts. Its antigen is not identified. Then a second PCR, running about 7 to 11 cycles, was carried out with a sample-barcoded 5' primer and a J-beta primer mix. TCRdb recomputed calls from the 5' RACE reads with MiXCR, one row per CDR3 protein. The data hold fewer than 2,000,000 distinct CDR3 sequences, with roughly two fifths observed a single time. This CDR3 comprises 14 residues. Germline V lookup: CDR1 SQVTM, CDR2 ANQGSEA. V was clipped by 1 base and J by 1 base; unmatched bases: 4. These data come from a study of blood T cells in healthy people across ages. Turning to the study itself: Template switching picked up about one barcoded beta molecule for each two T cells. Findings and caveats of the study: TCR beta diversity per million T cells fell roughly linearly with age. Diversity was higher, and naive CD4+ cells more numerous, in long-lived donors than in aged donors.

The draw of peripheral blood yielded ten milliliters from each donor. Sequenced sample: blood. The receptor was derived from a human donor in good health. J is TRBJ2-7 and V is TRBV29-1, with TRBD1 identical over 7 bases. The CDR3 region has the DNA TGCAGCGTTGAAGGGACAGGAGCATCCTACGAGCAGTACTTC. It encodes CSVEGTGASYEQYF.